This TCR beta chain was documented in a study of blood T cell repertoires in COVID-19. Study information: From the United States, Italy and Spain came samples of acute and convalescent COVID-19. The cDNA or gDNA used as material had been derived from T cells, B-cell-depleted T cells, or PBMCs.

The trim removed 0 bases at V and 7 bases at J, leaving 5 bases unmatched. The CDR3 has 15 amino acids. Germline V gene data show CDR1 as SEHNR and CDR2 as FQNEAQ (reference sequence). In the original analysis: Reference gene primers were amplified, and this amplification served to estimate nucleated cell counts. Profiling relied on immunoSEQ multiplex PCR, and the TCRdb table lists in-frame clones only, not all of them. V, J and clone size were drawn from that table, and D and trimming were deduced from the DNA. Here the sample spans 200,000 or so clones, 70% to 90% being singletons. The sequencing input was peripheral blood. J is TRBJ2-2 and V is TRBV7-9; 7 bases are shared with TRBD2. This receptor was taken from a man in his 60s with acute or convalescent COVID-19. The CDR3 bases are TGTGCCAGCAGCTTAGCAAGGGAGGGCCACGGGGAGCTGTTTTTT. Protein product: CASSLAREGHGELFF.